This TCR beta chain was identified during a study of blood T cell repertoires in COVID-19 (dated by TCRdb to 2020 to 2022). About the study as a whole: Samples from collaborators originated in the United States, Italy and Spain and spanned both the acute and convalescent phases of COVID-19. The repertoires were released in a freely available public database intended as a resource for research on the immune response to SARS-CoV-2. Samples came from the ongoing ImmuneRACE study (first 160 participants) plus 1,254 subjects from 6 global collaborators. Subjects who had been exposed to COVID-19, were actively infected with it, or had recovered from it provided the deeply sampled blood TCRbeta repertoires that made up the dataset. Where available, HLA class I and class II types were obtained from metadata supplied by the sample provider rather than from assay-based typing. The prospective study material was composed of cDNA or gDNA derived from T cells, B-cell-depleted T cells, or PBMCs. Sample metadata almost always included a de-identified subject ID, COVID-19 status, age in years and sex.

The collaborating institutions used their own protocols to collect whole blood in K2EDTA tubes. For TCRbeta analysis, collaborators shipped samples as frozen whole blood, isolated PBMCs, or DNA extracted from either of those sample types. The paper's findings and limits, for the study overall: Clinical and demographic metadata were provided uncurated, with the amount varying by source and participant.

There are 19 amino acids in the CDR3, from cysteine to phenylalanine inclusive. Only the CDR3 region is kept as DNA, spanning 57 bases read in frame from base 1. From the germline V gene (reference sequence), CDR1 is MNHEY and CDR2 is SMNVEV. V loses 3 bases at its end and J loses 7 bases; junction bases beyond the gene matches: 16. This clone was found once. Its recognized antigen is unknown. Per-base qualities were not stored, and no clone one base away is much larger. The immunoSEQ Assay, a bias-controlled multiplex PCR, was used to amplify TCRbeta CDR3 regions from genomic DNA. Concerning the study's data processing: Within the assay, amplification of reference gene primers was used to estimate how many nucleated cells each sample contained. To quantify the absolute abundance of each unique TCRbeta CDR3 rearrangement, sequence reads were collapsed and filtered. For each sample, productive Simpson clonality was calculated as the square root of Simpson's diversity index across productive rearrangements. TCRdb re-hosts the immuneACCESS table, in-frame sequences only. Its copies lack some clones; in the studies checked, an unresolved V gene accounts for under half of them, and the cause for the rest is not known. The V and J calls and clone size were taken over from that table, and D and trimming were inferred from the DNA. Across this sample there are more than 95,000 clones, with around 88% seen only once. The ten largest clones take up roughly 5.4% of the sample.

Source material: peripheral blood. The sequence is built from TRBV27 and TRBJ2-1; 12 bases in between match TRBD2. This sequence originates from a human donor in a cohort sampled during active COVID-19. The CDR3 protein: CASSFRRLAGGPGLNEQFF. Here is the DNA: TGTGCCAGCAGTTTCCGTCGGCTAGCGGGAGGGCCGGGTTTGAATGAGCAGTTCTTC.